These T cell receptor beta chains were read from a single sample in a study of neurological immune-mediated disorders. TCRdb ran MiXCR on the 5' RACE reads and lists one entry per CDR3 protein. The table has some 20,000 distinct CDR3 sequences, 14% seen once; the top ten hold 7.8%. The specimen sequenced was CD4+ T cells from blood. The receptors come from a woman in her sixties with HTLV-1-associated myelopathy (HAM/TSP). Each CDR3 is given with its conserved first and last residue. Each record gives: clone size, J gene, V gene, D gene, CDR3 DNA, CDR3 protein. The D gene is left open where the match is weak. Where a row states a size, it is once, few, many or the class of an expanded clone; other rows omit it.

>many|TRBJ2-3|TRBV2|TRBD2
TGTGCCAGCAGGGGGGGAGGGACAGATACGCAGTATTTT
CASRGGGTDTQYF
>many|TRBJ2-2|TRBV11-3|.
TGTGCCAGCAGCCTACAGGAGGCCGGGGAGCTGTTTTTT
CASSLQEAGELFF
>few|TRBJ2-4|TRBV15|.
TGTGCCACCAGCAGCGAACAGGGAGGTATTCAGTACTTC
CATSSEQGGIQYF
>many|TRBJ1-1|TRBV6-5|.
TGTGCCAGCTACCGGGGGAGGACTGAAGCTTTCTTT
CASYRGRTEAFF
>many|TRBJ2-3|TRBV7-9|TRBD2
TGTGCCGGGGAGGGTGGCACAGATACGCAGTATTTT
CAGEGGTDTQYF
>many|TRBJ1-1|TRBV20-1|.
TGCAGTGCTCCGAGTATGAACACTGAAGCTTTCTTT
CSAPSMNTEAFF
>many|TRBJ2-1|TRBV5-1|TRBD2
TGCGCCAGCATCCCTCGGGGGGGCTCCTACAATGAGCAGTTCTTC
CASIPRGGSYNEQFF
>many|TRBJ2-7|TRBV12-3/TRBV12-4|.
TGTGCCAGCAGTTTAGCTTGGGGGGTTGGGGAGCAGTACTTC
CASSLAWGVGEQYF
>medium-sized|TRBJ1-1|TRBV20-1|.
TGCAGTGCTTATGGGGGCAGGGGCACTGAAGCTTTCTTT
CSAYGGRGTEAFF
>.|TRBJ2-5|TRBV20-1|.
TGCAGTGCTAGACCGGGGGGCCCCCGAGAGACCCAGTACTTC
CSARPGGPRETQYF
>.|TRBJ1-1|TRBV30|.
TGTGCCTGGACCCCCCCGGCGGACAGCACTGAAGCTTTCTTT
CAWTPPADSTEAFF
>many|TRBJ2-2|TRBV20-1|TRBD2
TGCAGTGCTACCGGGACTAGCGGGGCATTCACCGGGGAGCTGTTTTTT
CSATGTSGAFTGELFF
>many|TRBJ2-4|TRBV29-1|TRBD2
TGCAGCGTTCTAGCGGCCGGGGACATTCAGTACTTC
CSVLAAGDIQYF
>few|TRBJ2-6|TRBV7-2|.
TGTGCCAGCAGCCTCCGCCAAGGATTACCTGGGGCCAACGTCCTGACTTTC
CASSLRQGLPGANVLTF
>few|TRBJ2-1|TRBV11-2|.
TGTGCCAGCAGCCCCAGGGACGCCGAGCAGTTCTTC
CASSPRDAEQFF
>many|TRBJ2-1|TRBV3-1|TRBD2
TGTGCCAGCAGCACCTCCGGGACTAGACCTTACAATGAGCAGTTCTTC
CASSTSGTRPYNEQFF
>many|TRBJ1-5|TRBV6-5|.
TGTGCCAGCAGTTACCGGGACGGGGGTAGCAATCAGCCCCAGCATTTT
CASSYRDGGSNQPQHF
>many|TRBJ2-7|TRBV3-1|.
TGTGCCAGCAGCGGGGACACCTCCTACGAGCAGTACTTC
CASSGDTSYEQYF
>many|TRBJ2-3|TRBV6-2/TRBV6-3|.
TGTGCCAGCAGTCTCACAGATACGCAGTATTTT
CASSLTDTQYF
>medium-sized|TRBJ2-3|TRBV20-1|TRBD2
TGCAGTGCTAGAATGCCTAGCGGGGGTTGGGATACGCAGTATTTT
CSARMPSGGWDTQYF
>medium-sized|TRBJ1-1|TRBV14|.
TGTGCCAGCAGCCAAGATCAAAAGGAGAACACTGAAGCTTTCTTT
CASSQDQKENTEAFF
>.|TRBJ2-1|TRBV3-1|TRBD2
TGTGCCAGCAGCCAAGGCCTTGTGACTAGCGGGGGCGGCGGTGAGCAGTTCTTC
CASSQGLVTSGGGGEQFF
>many|TRBJ2-7|TRBV27|.
TGTGCCAGCAGTTTAGGGGGGAGCTTTTGGTCCCCCCGCTACGAGCCCTACTTC
CASSLGGSFWSPRYEPYF
>.|TRBJ1-2|TRBV30|TRBD1
TGTGCCTGGGAAAAGGGACAGGCGGATGGCTACACCTTC
CAWEKGQADGYTF
>many|TRBJ1-2|TRBV19|.
TGTGCCAGTAGTATCGACAGCTATGGCTACACCTTC
CASSIDSYGYTF
>many|TRBJ1-2|TRBV12-3/TRBV12-4|.
TGTGCCAGCAGCCCAGACCGGAACTATGGCTACACCTTC
CASSPDRNYGYTF
>many|TRBJ1-3|TRBV7-2|.
TGTGCCAGCAGCTCGTTTCCTGGGACAATTCAAGGAAACACCATATATTTT
CASSSFPGTIQGNTIYF
>many|TRBJ2-1|TRBV29-1|.
TGCAGCGTTCAAGGGGTTTGGGGTAGCAATGAGCAGTTCTTC
CSVQGVWGSNEQFF
>many|TRBJ1-2|TRBV5-1|.
TGCGCCAGCAGCTTGGGGACAGCGCCACTCTATGGCTACACCTTC
CASSLGTAPLYGYTF
>.|TRBJ2-3|TRBV20-1|TRBD1
TGCAGCTCGGGACAGGGGGCGCCGGGGACAGATACACAGTATTTT
CSSGQGAPGTDTQYF